The 25 T cell receptor beta chains below come from one sample, sequenced in a study of graft-versus-host responses after intestinal transplantation. Clones were sequenced by immunoSEQ multiplex PCR, and TCRdb holds only the in-frame ones, with some missing. The sample lists 90,000 to 95,000 clones, 85% to 95% occurring once. No antigen has been assigned to these receptors. The source material was unstimulated CD8+ T cells sorted from spleen or lymph node cells, sampled before intestinal transplant. The origin of the receptors is a human donor who received an intestinal transplant.

This rearrangement joins TRBV9 to TRBJ1-2; a weak D match, TRBD1 (5 bases). V lost 0 bases to trimming and J lost 2 bases, with 8 bases between them. The CDR3 spans 14 residues. CDR1 is SGDLS, CDR2 YYNGEE, per germline. The CDR3 nucleotides read TGTGCCAGCAGCGTAGCATGGGGGAACTATGGCTACACCTTC. It yields the protein CASSVAWGNYGYTF. Variable domain in full (rest from reference TRBV9 and TRBJ1-2): DSGVTQTPKHLITATGQRVTLRCSPRSGDLSVYWYQQSLDQGLQFLIQYYNGEERAKGNILERFSAQQFPDLHSELNLSSLELGDSALYFCASSVAWGNYGYTFGSGTRLTVV.

J is TRBJ1-1 and V is TRBV15; TRBD1 is a possible D gene (6 bases). CDR3 length: 16 amino acids. The V and J ends lost 2 bases and 0 bases respectively, with 13 bases between them. Per germline, CDR1 LNHNV and CDR2 YYDKDF (reference sequence). The CDR3 sequence: CATSRPWTEMNTEAFF. The CDR3 DNA follows: TGTGCCACCAGCAGACCGTGGACAGAAATGAACACTGAAGCTTTCTTT.

V is TRBV15 and J is TRBJ1-5; D gene unclear. V was cut by 6 bases and J by 4 bases, with 10 bases left in between. The germline gives CDR1 LNHNV, CDR2 YYDKDF (reference sequence). CDR3 size: 13 residues. This CDR3 reads CATRLHGNQPQHF. CDR3 DNA: TGTGCCACCAGACTCCATGGGAATCAGCCCCAGCATTTT.

The V call is TRBV6-5, the J call TRBJ2-3; no clear D. CDR1 is MNHEY, CDR2 SVGAGI, per germline. With 6 bases removed from V and 0 bases from J, the gap between germline ends came to 7 bases. The CDR3 covers 13 residues. The CDR3 is CASRLTSTDTQYF. The CDR3 bases are TGTGCCAGCAGGTTGACTAGCACAGATACGCAGTATTTT.

The chain combines TRBV7-2 with TRBJ2-3; the match to TRBD2 covers 7 bases. Germline CDR1 SGHTA, CDR2 FQGNSA. V shed 1 base, J shed 2 bases, and the junction held 6 bases outside the gene matches. The CDR3 sequence is 16 residues long. The DNA of the CDR3 is TGTGCCAGCAGCTTAGGGGTTAGCGGGTCCACAGATACGCAGTATTTT. Translation: CASSLGVSGSTDTQYF.

The chain has TRBV4-2 and TRBJ2-5, with D possibly TRBD2 on 5 matching bases. The CDR3 has 16 amino acids. Per the germline V gene, CDR1 is LGHNA and CDR2 is YNFKEQ. V lost 4 bases and J 5 bases, leaving 20 bases between the germline ends. The CDR3 DNA sequence: TGTGCCAGCAGCCCCCCCCTGGGCGGGCCGGCGGAGACCCAGTACTTC. Protein product: CASSPPLGGPAETQYF.

V usage is TRBV5-1 and J usage is TRBJ2-1, with 11 bases fitting TRBD2. V lost 4 bases to trimming and J lost 7 bases; unmatched junction nucleotides: 1. Germline V CDR1 and CDR2: SGHRS, YFSETQ. This CDR3 has 13 residues. The CDR3: CASSRTSGNEQFF. The CDR3 region has the DNA TGCGCCAGCAGCAGGACTAGCGGGAATGAGCAGTTCTTC.

V gene TRBV5-1 combines with J gene TRBJ2-1; TRBD2 agrees at 9 bases. From germline, CDR1 is SGHRS and CDR2 YFSETQ. The CDR3 loop spans 17 amino acids. Trimming at V came to 1 base and at J to 7 bases, leaving 12 bases not matched to a gene. CDR3 sequence: CASSLYGGGAMVNEQFF. In DNA, the CDR3 is TGCGCCAGCAGCTTGTACGGCGGGGGGGCAATGGTGAATGAGCAGTTCTTC.

The chain joins TRBV4-1 to TRBJ1-4, with TRBD1 as a possible D gene (5 bases). The CDR3 sequence is 15 residues long. The ends were cut back, 7 bases at V and 0 bases at J, with 12 bases in the middle. Germline values: CDR1 MGHRA, CDR2 YSYEKL. This CDR3 reads CASTQRGATNEKLFF. The CDR3 region has the DNA TGCGCCAGCACTCAACGGGGGGCAACTAATGAAAAACTGTTTTTT.

The V gene is TRBV18, the J gene TRBJ2-5; either TRBD1 or TRBD2 may fit D (7 bases each). CDR3 length: 15 residues. Germline CDR1 is KGHSH and CDR2 is LQKENI. Deletions cut 3 bases from V and 3 bases from J, with 14 bases between. The CDR3: CASSPFRGGKETQYF. CDR3 sequence (DNA): TGTGCCAGCTCACCTTTCAGGGGGGGAAAAGAGACCCAGTACTTC.

For this clone: Other DNA sequences in the sample encode the same CDR3. The rearrangement links TRBV7-3 to TRBJ2-5; a weak D match, TRBD2 (6 bases). The V and J ends lost 3 bases and 4 bases respectively, with 18 bases between them. CDR1 SGHTA and CDR2 FQGTGA come from the germline V gene. This CDR3 spans 16 amino acids. CDR3 sequence reads: CASSLDPGLPAETQYF. The DNA for the CDR3 is TGTGCCAGCAGCTTGGATCCGGGACTCCCCGCAGAGACCCAGTACTTC.

This rearrangement joins TRBV19 to TRBJ2-1; D unresolved. In germline, CDR1 is LNHDA, CDR2 SQIVND (reference sequence). Trimming took off 3 bases at V and 2 bases at J, with 11 bases between the two ends. The CDR3 has 15 amino acids. CDR3 nucleotides: TGTGCCAGTAGTATCTCCCCAGACCCCTACAATGAGCAGTTCTTC. It is translated as CASSISPDPYNEQFF.

As regards this clone: The junction departs from germline at one end; a sequencing error may be responsible. V and J are TRBV5-1 and TRBJ2-1; tentatively, D is TRBD1 (6 bases). The CDR3 runs to 15 residues. Germline loops: CDR1 SGHRS, CDR2 YFSETQ. The CDR3 region is CASNLDSAQGDEQFF. For the CDR3, the DNA is TGCGCCAGCAACTTGGACAGTGCCCAGGGCGATGAGCAGTTCTTC.

This chain joins TRBV13 and TRBJ2-5; 8 nucleotides line up with TRBD1. Germline CDR1 reads PRHDT; CDR2 reads FYEKMQ (reference sequence). CDR3 size: 15 residues. After removal of 3 bases from V and 3 bases from J, the junction contained 6 bases not matched to a gene. CDR3: CASSFDTGGEETQYF. In DNA form, the CDR3 reads TGTGCCAGCAGCTTCGATACAGGGGGAGAAGAGACCCAGTACTTC. Full variable domain (remainder filled in from reference TRBV13 and TRBJ2-5): AAGVIQSPRHLIKEKRETATLKCYPIPRHDTVYWYQQGPGQDPQFLISFYEKMQSDKGSIPDRFSAQQFSDYHSELNMSSLELGDSALYFCASSFDTGGEETQYFGPGTRLLVL.

This clone was seen just once. This sequence joins TRBV2 and TRBJ1-5, with TRBD1 identical over 11 bases. Trimming at V came to 7 bases and at J to 5 bases, leaving 7 bases not matched to a gene. CDR3 length equals 15 residues. The germline V gene encodes CDR1 SNHLY and CDR2 FYNNEI. As DNA, the CDR3 is TGTGCCAGCACTTGGACAGGGGGCGAGTATCAGCCCCAGCATTTT. Encoded protein: CASTWTGGEYQPQHF.

The V and J genes are TRBV6-1 and TRBJ2-5, with D possibly being TRBD1 or TRBD2 (6 bases each). The V end was cut by 2 bases, the J end by 0 bases, with 13 bases between. The CDR3 runs to 16 residues. Germline CDR1 MNHNS, CDR2 SASEGT. Written as DNA, the CDR3 is TGTGCCAGCAGTGAACGGGGGCGCGGGAACCAAGAGACCCAGTACTTC. This sequence encodes CASSERGRGNQETQYF.

Here the CDR3 DNA reads TGTGCCAGCAGTTGGGATGGGGATACGCAGTATTTT. Translated: CASSWDGDTQYF. The chain couples TRBV27 to TRBJ2-3; no clear D gene. This CDR3 is 12 amino acids long. Germline values: CDR1 MNHEY, CDR2 SMNVEV (reference sequence). V was pared by 4 bases and J by 6 bases, with 8 bases between.

As DNA, the CDR3 is TGTGCCAGCAGCCCCTGGTGGGGGACTGAAGCTTTCTTT. Translating it yields CASSPWWGTEAFF. The rearrangement links TRBV6-6 to TRBJ1-1; possibly TRBD1 for D (5 bases). The CDR3 is 13 residues long. Deletions cut 6 bases from V and 5 bases from J, with 13 bases between. CDR1 and CDR2 from the germline V gene are MNHNY and SVGAGI (reference sequence).

The J gene is TRBJ1-1, the V gene TRBV5-4, with unresolved D. The CDR3 is 15 residues long. Trimming took off 2 bases at V and 3 bases at J, with 14 bases between the two ends. Germline CDR1 is SGHNT and CDR2 is YYREEE (reference sequence). The CDR3 reads CASSFPGAADTEAFF. The CDR3 DNA sequence: TGTGCCAGCAGCTTCCCGGGCGCGGCGGACACTGAAGCTTTCTTT.

In DNA, the CDR3 is TGTGCCTGGAGTGTACCCAGCGGGATTCCCGAGCAGTACTTC. Amino acid sequence: CAWSVPSGIPEQYF. The chain combines TRBV30 with TRBJ2-7; 7 positions agree with TRBD2. CDR1 is GTSNPN, CDR2 SVGIG, per germline (reference sequence). This CDR3 has 14 amino acids. V was pared by 0 bases and J by 6 bases, with 8 bases of the junction left unmatched. Full variable domain (missing parts from reference TRBV30 and TRBJ2-7): SQTIHQWPATLVQPVGSPLSLECTVEGTSNPNLYWYRQAAGRGLQLLFYSVGIGQISSEVPQNLSASRPQDRQFILSSKKLLLSDSGFYLCAWSVPSGIPEQYFGPGTRLTVT.

The chain joins TRBV19 to TRBJ1-5; TRBD1 is a possible D gene (5 bases). Trimming cost V 5 bases and J 2 bases, with 13 bases left between them. Germline V gene lookup returns CDR1 LNHDA and CDR2 SQIVND (reference sequence). The CDR3 is 15 residues long. The CDR3 DNA follows: TGTGCCAGTAGTTACTGGGGCGACGGCAATCAGCCCCAGCATTTT. It is translated as CASSYWGDGNQPQHF.

CDR3 DNA: TGTGCCAGCAGCTTGTGGCCGATGGAGACCCAGTACTTC. Amino acid sequence: CASSLWPMETQYF. The rearrangement uses TRBV5-6 and TRBJ2-5; D is unresolved. The CDR3 spans 13 residues. Germline V gene data show CDR1 as SGHDT and CDR2 as YYEEEE. V was clipped by 1 base and J by 5 bases, with 9 bases between them.

The gene calls are TRBV9 and TRBJ2-1; weak D call: TRBD2 (5 bases). Germline V gene data show CDR1 as SGDLS and CDR2 as YYNGEE. The CDR3 covers 15 residues. With 0 bases removed from V and 6 bases from J, the gap between germline ends came to 13 bases. CDR3 sequence: CASSVDEGLGNEQFF. As DNA, the CDR3 is TGTGCCAGCAGCGTAGACGAGGGTTTGGGCAATGAGCAGTTCTTC. Filled out from reference TRBV9 and TRBJ2-1, the complete variable domain reads DSGVTQTPKHLITATGQRVTLRCSPRSGDLSVYWYQQSLDQGLQFLIQYYNGEERAKGNILERFSAQQFPDLHSELNLSSLELGDSALYFCASSVDEGLGNEQFFGPGTRLTVL.

The chain recombines TRBV7-3 with TRBJ2-7; TRBD2 is a possible D gene (6 bases). Trimming shortened V by 1 base and J by 4 bases, and 14 bases separated the two germline ends. Germline values: CDR1 SGHTA, CDR2 FQGTGA. This CDR3 contains 15 residues. The CDR3 coding sequence is TGTGCCAGCAGCTTAATCCGGGAGCAGCATTACGAGCAGTACTTC. This sequence encodes CASSLIREQHYEQYF.

V is TRBV6-1 and J is TRBJ2-5; D ambiguous. The closer fit of TRBJ2-7 to the DNA end suggests the J call may be wrong. The CDR3 length is 12 residues. Germline CDR1 and CDR2: MNHNS and SASEGT. CDR3 sequence reads: CASSEDGYEQYF. In DNA, the CDR3 is TGTGCCAGCAGTGAAGACGGCTACGAGCAGTACTTC.